The 13 T cell receptor beta chains below all came from one sample that was sequenced in a study of Ad26.COV2.S vaccination and SARS-CoV-2 variants. Sequencing used immunoSEQ multiplex PCR; TCRdb keeps in-frame clones, though not all of them. The repertoire holds some 340,000 clones, around four fifths seen once, with under 2.5% in the top ten. The sample's treatment: about 20 received Ad26.COV2.S at low or high dose, single or two shots; 5 received placebo; per-sample allocation not given. Sampling was done on day 63 after the first vaccine or placebo injection. The sample in question was peripheral blood, obtained in a trial of Ad26.COV2.S vaccine versus placebo. The receptors stem from a person between 18 and 65 years old who received the Ad26.COV2.S COVID-19 vaccine or a placebo.

The chain links TRBV3-1 (or the pseudogene TRBV3-2) to TRBJ1-5; D is unclear. With 1 base removed from V and 7 bases from J, the gap between germline ends came to 14 bases. Germline V gene data show CDR1 as LGHDT and CDR2 as YNNKEL (reference sequence). This CDR3 contains 15 residues. For the CDR3, the DNA is TGTGCCAGCAGCCAAGGTCCCAGCACGGTACAGCCCCAGCATTTT. Translation: CASSQGPSTVQPQHF.

The V gene is TRBV9, the J gene TRBJ1-4, with D possibly TRBD1 on 5 matching bases. CDR1 and CDR2 from the germline V gene are SGDLS and YYNGEE. CDR3 length equals 13 residues. Trimming removed 3 bases at V and 11 bases at J, with 14 bases between. CDR3 nucleotide sequence: TGTGCCAGCAGCGCGGATTCAGGGAGGAAACTGTTTTTT. This gives the protein CASSADSGRKLFF.

The rearrangement joins TRBV4-1 to TRBJ2-7; D unresolved. With 0 bases removed from V and 2 bases from J, the gap between germline ends came to 11 bases. CDR1 is MGHRA, CDR2 YSYEKL, per germline. The CDR3 extends over 15 amino acids. For the CDR3, the DNA is TGCGCCAGCAGCCAAGACAGGAGATATCCCTACGAGCAGTACTTC. Amino acids: CASSQDRRYPYEQYF.

The V gene is TRBV5-1, the J gene TRBJ2-1; TRBD2 is a possible D gene (5 bases). There are 13 residues in the CDR3. The germline CDR1 and CDR2 sequences are SGHRS and YFSETQ. Trimming shortened V by 0 bases and J by 7 bases, and 8 bases separated the two germline ends. The CDR3 is CASSLVRGNEQFF. Written as DNA, the CDR3 is TGCGCCAGCAGCTTGGTACGGGGAAATGAGCAGTTCTTC. Combining the CDR3 with reference TRBV5-1 and TRBJ2-1 gives the whole variable domain KAGVTQTPRYLIKTRGQQVTLSCSPISGHRSVSWYQQTPGQGLQFLFEYFSETQRNKGNFPGRFSGRQFSNSRSEMNVSTLELGDSALYLCASSLVRGNEQFFGPGTRLTVL.

The genes are TRBV19 and TRBJ2-7; 8 nucleotides line up with TRBD2. V was clipped by 5 bases and J by 3 bases; unmatched bases: 6. Germline loops: CDR1 LNHDA, CDR2 SQIVND (reference sequence). This CDR3 is 14 amino acids long. CDR3 region: CASSSSSGGYEQYF. As DNA, the CDR3 is TGTGCCAGTAGTTCTTCCAGCGGGGGCTACGAGCAGTACTTC.

This chain links TRBV9 with TRBJ2-2, with D maybe TRBD1 (6 bases). The CDR3 loop spans 15 amino acids. Germline V gives CDR1 SGDLS, CDR2 YYNGEE. V lost 0 bases and J lost 6, with 12 bases in between. The CDR3 is CASSVAQGRSGELFF. The CDR3, as DNA: TGTGCCAGCAGCGTAGCACAGGGAAGGTCCGGGGAGCTGTTTTTT.

The gene calls are TRBV28 and TRBJ1-1; D is perhaps TRBD1 (5 bases). Germline lookup yields CDR1 MDHEN and CDR2 SYDVKM. V lost 7 bases and J 3 bases, leaving 12 bases between the germline ends. This CDR3 has 13 residues. CDR3 DNA: TGTGCCAGCAAGGAAGGGGAGTACACTGAAGCTTTCTTT. Translating gives CASKEGEYTEAFF. The whole variable domain, filled in from reference TRBV28 and TRBJ1-1, reads DVKVTQSSRYLVKRTGEKVFLECVQDMDHENMFWYRQDPGLGLRLIYFSYDVKMKEKGDIPEGYSVSREKKERFSLILESASTNQTSMYLCASKEGEYTEAFFGQGTRLTVV.

Note on this clone: An end of the junction differs from the germline gene, which may be a read error. This chain connects TRBV6-1 to TRBJ1-1; 8 nucleotides line up with TRBD1. CDR1 and CDR2 from the germline V gene are MNHNS and SASEGT. The CDR3 contains 15 residues. The CDR3: CASSEVRQGNAEAFF. DNA of the CDR3: TGTGCCAGCAGTGAAGTCAGACAGGGGAACGCTGAAGCTTTCTTT.

The chain carries TRBV12-3 or TRBV12-4 and TRBJ2-1, with D possibly TRBD1 on 6 matching bases. The V end was cut by 5 bases, the J end by 8 bases, with 13 bases between. This CDR3 has 13 amino acids. The CDR3 sequence is CASSPRGWDEQFF. The CDR3 DNA reads TGTGCCAGCAGTCCCAGGGGTTGGGATGAGCAGTTCTTC.

V gene TRBV5-6 combines with J gene TRBJ1-2; D is unclear. CDR3 length equals 13 residues. V was trimmed by 5 bases and J by 5 bases, leaving 13 bases between them. CDR1 is SGHDT and CDR2 is YYEEEE in the germline V gene. In nucleotides, the CDR3 is TGTGCCAGCAGACCCCAGGAAGGATATGGCTACACCTTC. This codes for CASRPQEGYGYTF. Full variable domain (remainder filled in from reference TRBV5-6 and TRBJ1-2): DAGVTQSPTHLIKTRGQQVTLRCSPKSGHDTVSWYQQALGQGPQFIFQYYEEEERQRGNFPDRFSGHQFPNYSSELNVNALLLGDSALYLCASRPQEGYGYTFGSGTRLTVV.

V usage is TRBV29-1 and J usage is TRBJ2-3; a possible D gene is TRBD2 (7 bases). The CDR3 has 17 amino acids. The ends were cut back, 6 bases at V and 1 base at J, with 23 bases in the middle. CDR1 is SQVTM and CDR2 is ANQGSEA in the germline V gene. The CDR3 region has the DNA TGCAGCGTACCGGCCGGGGGGCTCCGCTGGGGCACAGATACGCAGTATTTT. This gives the protein CSVPAGGLRWGTDTQYF.

The chain joins TRBV4-1 to TRBJ1-2; TRBD1 agrees at 10 bases. This CDR3 is built from 16 residues. V gave up 3 bases and J gave up 2 bases; unmatched junction bases: 6. Germline CDR1 reads MGHRA; CDR2 reads YSYEKL. The CDR3 is CASSQGSGQGNYGYTF. As DNA, the CDR3 is TGCGCCAGCAGCCAGGGCTCGGGACAGGGGAACTATGGCTACACCTTC.

This chain connects TRBV24-1 to TRBJ2-3; 14 bases match TRBD2. The germline CDR1 and CDR2 sequences are KGHDR and SFDVKD. V dropped 10 bases and J dropped 6; count of bases not matched to a gene: 2. The CDR3 covers 13 residues. CDR3 bases: TGTGCCACTAGGACTAGCGGGGGGGATACGCAGTATTTT. Translating it yields CATRTSGGDTQYF.